One and the same sample provided the 24 T cell receptor beta chains below, sequenced in a study of beta chain features in type 1 diabetes. Isolated RNA was reverse transcribed in full, so expressed TCRB transcripts were sequenced. Sequencing used immunoSEQ multiplex PCR; TCRdb keeps in-frame clones, though not all of them. The sample comprises hundreds of thousands of clones, around 68% of which are singletons, and approximately 0.053% rests with the top ten. The sequenced sample was naive CD4+ T cells from blood. These receptors all come from a man under 40 in good health.

The genes are TRBV7-9 and TRBJ1-5; 8 bases match TRBD1. The CDR3 length is 15 residues. The trim removed 4 bases at V and 6 bases at J, leaving 8 bases unmatched. Per the germline V gene, CDR1 is SEHNR and CDR2 is FQNEAQ (reference sequence). CDR3 coding DNA: TGTGCCAGCAGCTCGGATTCAGGGGGCTTTCAGCCCCAGCATTTT. This gives the protein CASSSDSGGFQPQHF. The full variable domain, its missing parts supplied by reference TRBV7-9 and TRBJ1-5, is DTGVSQNPRHKITKRGQNVTFRCDPISEHNRLYWYRQTLGQGPEFLTYFQNEAQLEKSRLLSDRFSAERPKGSFSTLEIQRTEQGDSAMYLCASSSDSGGFQPQHFGDGTRLSIL.

The J gene is TRBJ2-2, the V gene TRBV2, with D perhaps matching TRBD1 (6 bases). Trimming shortened V by 7 bases and J by 1 base, and 13 bases separated the two germline ends. Germline CDR1 and CDR2: SNHLY and FYNNEI. The CDR3 totals 15 residues. CDR3 amino acids: CASILGTRNTGELFF. In nucleotides, the CDR3 is TGTGCCAGCATACTCGGGACACGGAACACCGGGGAGCTGTTTTTT.

This clone was counted a few times. The rearrangement uses TRBV10-3 and TRBJ2-7; TRBD2 agrees at 16 bases. Looked up from germline, CDR1 is ENHRY and CDR2 is SYGVKD. The CDR3 consists of 16 residues. With 6 bases clipped from V and 6 bases from J, the junction kept 8 bases outside the gene matches. CDR3 coding DNA: TGTGCCATCAGCCCGGGACTAGCGGGAGGGCCTGGCGAGCAGTACTTC. As protein: CAISPGLAGGPGEQYF.

The rearrangement joins TRBV4-3 to TRBJ2-5; D remains unclear. V was shortened by 0 bases and J by 0 bases, with 14 bases between the two germline ends. CDR1 and CDR2 from the germline V gene are LGHNA and YSLEER. The CDR3 is 17 amino acids. The CDR3 loop is CASSQDLVVAYQETQYF. In nucleotides, the CDR3 is TGCGCCAGCAGCCAAGATCTCGTAGTTGCGTACCAAGAGACCCAGTACTTC.

This clone appeared once. V and J are TRBV29-1 and TRBJ1-3; 10 nucleotides line up with TRBD1. CDR1 is SQVTM, CDR2 ANQGSEA, per germline. After removal of 4 bases from V and 0 bases from J, the junction contained 3 bases not matched to a gene. This CDR3 region has 15 residues. Here the CDR3 DNA reads TGCAGCGTTGCCCGGGACAGGGGCTCTGGAAACACCATATATTTT. Translation: CSVARDRGSGNTIYF. Using reference TRBV29-1 and TRBJ1-3 for the parts outside the CDR3, the full variable domain is SAVISQKPSRDICQRGTSLTIQCQVDSQVTMMFWYRQQPGQSLTLIATANQGSEATYESGFVIDKFPISRPNLTFSTLTVSNMSPEDSSIYLCSVARDRGSGNTIYFGEGSWLTVV.

The V and J genes are TRBV7-9 and TRBJ2-6; the D gene is possibly TRBD2 (5 bases). CDR3 length: 17 residues. Trimming removed 4 bases at V and 1 base at J, with 14 bases between. Germline-derived CDR1 and CDR2 are SEHNR and FQNEAQ (reference sequence). The CDR3: CASSYRGLPSGANVLTF. CDR3 sequence (DNA): TGTGCCAGCAGCTATAGAGGGTTACCTTCTGGGGCCAACGTCCTGACTTTC.

This chain connects TRBV25-1 to TRBJ1-2; D is undetermined. The V gene lost 5 bases and the J gene lost 8 bases, with 21 bases spanning the gap. This CDR3 has 15 amino acids. Germline CDR1 is MGHDK and CDR2 is SYGVNS. The CDR3 DNA follows: TGTGCCAGCAGTATTGGGGAAAATCCTCCAGAGGGCTACACCTTC. Translation: CASSIGENPPEGYTF.

The chain couples TRBV4-3 to TRBJ1-1; 10 bases are a match to TRBD1. V shed 4 bases, J shed 4 bases, and the junction held 6 bases outside the gene matches. CDR1 LGHNA and CDR2 YSLEER come from the germline V gene. This CDR3 has 15 residues. The CDR3 protein is CASSRETGGITEAFF. In DNA form, the CDR3 reads TGCGCCAGCAGCCGAGAGACAGGGGGCATCACTGAAGCTTTCTTT.

The V call is TRBV7-9, the J call TRBJ2-2; possibly TRBD2 for D (6 bases). The CDR3 has 15 amino acids. V was pared by 3 bases and J by 5 bases, with 13 bases between. CDR1 is SEHNR and CDR2 is FQNEAQ in the germline V gene (reference sequence). CDR3 residues: CASSFQGGETGELFF. CDR3 coding DNA: TGTGCCAGCAGCTTTCAGGGAGGAGAAACCGGGGAGCTGTTTTTT.

The chain recombines TRBV5-1 with TRBJ2-1; D is undetermined. Germline CDR1 and CDR2: SGHRS and YFSETQ. With 4 bases removed from V and 5 bases from J, the gap between germline ends came to 7 bases. The CDR3 is 12 amino acids. Here the CDR3 DNA reads TGCGCCAGCAGCGGCGGCCACAATGAGCAGTTCTTC. It is translated as CASSGGHNEQFF.

This clone has only a few counts. The chain carries TRBV7-2 and TRBJ2-4, with D tentatively TRBD1 (5 bases). Germline values: CDR1 SGHTA, CDR2 FQGNSA. Trimming left V 5 bases short and J 0 bases short, with 11 bases between. This CDR3 has 15 residues. The CDR3 spells CASSHRQIAKNIQYF. Written as DNA, the CDR3 is TGTGCCAGCAGCCACCGACAGATAGCCAAAAACATTCAGTACTTC.

V gene TRBV10-2 combines with J gene TRBJ2-5; 7 bases agree with TRBD1. J was trimmed by 0 bases and V by 10 bases; bases with no gene match: 5. The V gene's germline CDR1 is WSHSY and CDR2 SAAADI. There are 13 residues in the CDR3. The CDR3, as DNA: TGCGCCATTTCGGACAGGTACCAAGAGACCCAGTACTTC. It encodes CAISDRYQETQYF.

Comment on this clone: The same CDR3 is also encoded by other DNA sequences in this sample. The chain joins TRBV30 to TRBJ2-2; the D call may be TRBD1 or TRBD2 (5 bases each). This CDR3 region has 14 residues. Looked up from germline, CDR1 is GTSNPN and CDR2 is SVGIG (reference sequence). Trimming left V 2 bases short and J 0 bases short, with 7 bases between. CDR3 sequence: CAWSRGPNTGELFF. The CDR3 DNA is TGTGCCTGGAGTAGGGGACCGAACACCGGGGAGCTGTTTTTT. Together with reference TRBV30 and TRBJ2-2, the CDR3 gives the full variable domain: SQTIHQWPATLVQPVGSPLSLECTVEGTSNPNLYWYRQAAGRGLQLLFYSVGIGQISSEVPQNLSASRPQDRQFILSSKKLLLSDSGFYLCAWSRGPNTGELFFGEGSRLTVL.

The CDR3 loop reads CAWSVGPSYTEAFF. As DNA, the CDR3 is TGTGCCTGGAGTGTAGGTCCATCATACACTGAAGCTTTCTTT. The chain links TRBV30 to TRBJ1-1; D not certain. The V and J ends lost 0 bases and 3 bases respectively, with 11 bases between them. The CDR3 spans 14 residues. In germline, CDR1 is GTSNPN, CDR2 SVGIG (reference sequence).

This chain connects TRBV20-1 to TRBJ2-1; no firm D call. V was shortened by 7 bases and J by 12 bases, with 7 bases between the two germline ends. The germline CDR1 and CDR2 sequences are DFQATT and SNEGSKA (reference sequence). The CDR3 covers 8 residues. The CDR3 loop reads CSVPGQFF. The CDR3 DNA follows: TGCAGTGTCCCGGGGCAGTTCTTC.

The chain is built from TRBV5-4 and TRBJ2-3; D is ambiguous. Trimming stripped 6 bases from V and 0 bases from J, with 14 bases between. The CDR3 consists of 15 residues. Germline lookup yields CDR1 SGHNT and CDR2 YYREEE (reference sequence). DNA of the CDR3: TGTGCCAGCACCACGGTTTTAAACAGCACAGATACGCAGTATTTT. Translation gives CASTTVLNSTDTQYF. Full variable domain (remainder filled in from reference TRBV5-4 and TRBJ2-3): ETGVTQSPTHLIKTRGQQVTLRCSSQSGHNTVSWYQQALGQGPQFIFQYYREEENGRGNFPPRFSGLQFPNYSSELNVNALELDDSALYLCASTTVLNSTDTQYFGPGTRLTVL.

This chain links TRBV11-1 with TRBJ2-2, with 10 bases aligning to TRBD2. In germline, CDR1 is SGHAT, CDR2 FQDESV (reference sequence). The CDR3 sequence is 16 residues long. V was clipped by 4 bases and J by 0 bases; unmatched bases: 2. CDR3 in DNA: TGTGCCAGCAGCTCGCTAGCGGGAGCGAACACCGGGGAGCTGTTTTTT. It codes for CASSSLAGANTGELFF.

V is TRBV6-5 and J is TRBJ2-5; TRBD1 agrees at 7 bases. The CDR3 contains 14 residues. Unmatched junction bases numbered 9, after V lost 6 bases and J lost 5 bases. Germline CDR1 MNHEY, CDR2 SVGAGI. The CDR3 DNA follows: TGTGCCAGCAGCCGTGGACAGGACGGGGAGACCCAGTACTTC. Its translation is CASSRGQDGETQYF.

The chain employs TRBV2 and TRBJ2-1, with TRBD1 matching 9 bases. V was clipped by 3 bases and J by 2 bases; unmatched bases: 8. The CDR3 covers 17 residues. Germline V gene data show CDR1 as SNHLY and CDR2 as FYNNEI. In DNA, the CDR3 is TGTGCCAGCAGTGATGCAACAGGGGGCCGCGCCTACAATGAGCAGTTCTTC. This codes for CASSDATGGRAYNEQFF.

The V call is TRBV10-3, the J call TRBJ2-5; 8 positions agree with TRBD2. This CDR3 contains 12 residues. Unmatched junction bases numbered 6, after V lost 10 bases and J lost 5 bases. Germline CDR1 is ENHRY and CDR2 is SYGVKD. CDR3 DNA: TGTGCCAGCGGCGCTAGCGGGGAGACCCAGTACTTC. Translated: CASGASGETQYF.

The chain combines TRBV7-9 with TRBJ1-2, with D tentatively TRBD1 (6 bases). Germline V lookup: CDR1 SEHNR, CDR2 FQNEAQ (reference sequence). There are 12 residues in the CDR3. The germline V and J ends were trimmed by 8 bases and 3 bases, with 10 bases remaining between them. The CDR3 spells CASAQGDYGYTF. CDR3 DNA sequence: TGTGCCAGCGCACAGGGAGACTATGGCTACACCTTC.

The chain is built from TRBV30 and TRBJ2-7; 8 bases align to TRBD1. There are 12 residues in the CDR3. Germline V lookup: CDR1 GTSNPN, CDR2 SVGIG (reference sequence). DNA of the CDR3: TGTGGAGTACAGGGGGTCCCTTGGGAGCAGTACTTC. It codes for CGVQGVPWEQYF.

The chain recombines TRBV7-9 with TRBJ1-1; a weak D match, TRBD1 (6 bases). The V gene's germline CDR1 is SEHNR and CDR2 FQNEAQ (reference sequence). The CDR3 totals 13 residues. Trimming stripped 5 bases from V and 5 bases from J, with 12 bases between. The CDR3 protein is CASSPATGTEAFF. As DNA, the CDR3 is TGTGCCAGCAGCCCGGCTACAGGGACTGAAGCTTTCTTT.

The gene calls are TRBV5-6 and TRBJ2-5; D unclear. Germline V lookup: CDR1 SGHDT, CDR2 YYEEEE. CDR3 length: 11 residues. The germline V and J ends were trimmed by 0 bases and 8 bases, with 5 bases remaining between them. The CDR3 nucleotides read TGTGCCAGCAGCTTGGCGGGTACCCAGTACTTC. This sequence encodes CASSLAGTQYF.